A single sample gave rise to the 25 T cell receptor beta chains below, sequenced in a study of T cells in Graves' hyperthyroidism and ophthalmopathy. The investigators amplified TCR beta CDR3 regions from RNA transcripts. HTBI primers drove first-round RT-PCR of the TCR CDR3. TCRdb analysed the multiplex PCR reads with MiXCR anew, one entry per CDR3 protein. Of 400,000 to 600,000 distinct CDR3 sequences listed, less than 25% are singletons. Sequenced material: blood. Receptors were obtained from a man between 18 and 29 years old with Graves' hyperthyroidism.

The rearrangement uses TRBV2 and TRBJ1-1, with TRBD1 identical over 8 bases. With 3 bases clipped from V and 3 bases from J, the junction kept 6 bases outside the gene matches. The CDR3 contains 15 residues. The V gene's germline CDR1 is SNHLY and CDR2 FYNNEI. CDR3 bases: TGTGCCAGCAGTGATAGGACAGGGTTTTACACTGAAGCTTTCTTT. It is translated as CASSDRTGFYTEAFF.

The sample holds many counts of this clonotype. The CDR3 DNA follows: TGTGCCAGCAGTAAGAGGGCAGGATCGAACACTGAAGCTTTCTTT. This translates into CASSKRAGSNTEAFF. This chain connects TRBV6-1 to TRBJ1-1; D ambiguous. This CDR3 is 15 amino acids long. Germline V gives CDR1 MNHNS, CDR2 SASEGT. Trimming took off 5 bases at V and 1 base at J, with 14 bases between the two ends.

Remarks on this clonotype: Relative to the germline gene, one junction end is altered; a read error may explain this. V is TRBV5-1 and J is TRBJ1-1; the D gene is possibly TRBD1 (5 bases). CDR3 length: 13 amino acids. Per the germline V gene, CDR1 is SGHRS and CDR2 is YFSETQ. CDR3 amino acids: CSSSSDRNTEAFF. The CDR3 bases are TGCTCCAGCAGCTCTGACAGGAACACTGAAGCTTTCTTT.

The table lists this clonotype with many counts. This sequence joins TRBV12-3 or TRBV12-4 and TRBJ1-2; D call uncertain. The CDR3 loop spans 15 amino acids. V lost 0 bases and J lost 3, with 11 bases in between. The CDR3, as DNA: TGTGCCAGCAGTTTAGCGATGGAAGTGCACTATGGCTACACCTTC. Translation gives CASSLAMEVHYGYTF.

This clonotype was counted many times. This chain joins TRBV12-3 or TRBV12-4 and TRBJ2-5; tentative D call: TRBD2 (6 bases). V was trimmed by 3 bases and J by 2 bases, leaving 10 bases between them. This CDR3 is built from 14 residues. DNA of the CDR3: TGTGCCAGCAGTTTGGGTAGCGGTCAAGAGACCCAGTACTTC. This encodes CASSLGSGQETQYF.

This clonotype was counted between two and nine times. The rearrangement links TRBV7-3 to TRBJ2-5, with 10 bases matching TRBD1. The CDR3 has 13 amino acids. CDR1 is SGHTA and CDR2 is FQGTGA in the germline V gene. Trimming took 9 bases from V and 2 from J; bases not matched to a gene: 3. The CDR3 sequence: CARGQGKQETQYF. In DNA form, the CDR3 reads TGTGCCAGGGGACAGGGGAAACAAGAGACCCAGTACTTC. The full variable domain, its missing parts supplied by reference TRBV7-3 and TRBJ2-5, is GAGVSQTPSNKVTEKGKYVELRCDPISGHTALYWYRQSLGQGPEFLIYFQGTGAADDSGLPNDRFFAVRPEGSVSTLKIQRTERGDSAVYLCARGQGKQETQYFGPGTRLLVL.

The table lists this clonotype with many counts. The rearrangement joins TRBV28 to TRBJ2-6; D uncertain. The germline V and J ends were trimmed by 3 bases and 1 base, with 10 bases remaining between them. Germline V CDR1 and CDR2: MDHEN, SYDVKM. The CDR3 is made up of 16 amino acids. CDR3: CASSFVSQSGANVLTF. The CDR3 nucleotides are TGTGCCAGCAGTTTTGTAAGCCAATCTGGGGCCAACGTCCTGACTTTC. Filled out from reference TRBV28 and TRBJ2-6, the complete variable domain reads DVKVTQSSRYLVKRTGEKVFLECVQDMDHENMFWYRQDPGLGLRLIYFSYDVKMKEKGDIPEGYSVSREKKERFSLILESASTNQTSMYLCASSFVSQSGANVLTFGAGSRLTVL.

This rearrangement joins TRBV3-1 to TRBJ1-5, with a weak D call TRBD1 (5 bases). Trimming took off 1 base at V and 7 bases at J, with 11 bases between the two ends. CDR1 is LGHDT and CDR2 is YNNKEL in the germline V gene (reference sequence). CDR3 length equals 14 residues. CDR3 protein: CASSQGGLGQPQHF. For the CDR3, the DNA is TGTGCCAGCAGCCAAGGGGGGTTAGGACAGCCCCAGCATTTT.

J is TRBJ1-5 and V is TRBV6-2 or TRBV6-3; unclear D gene. The ends were cut back, 2 bases at V and 4 bases at J, with 12 bases in the middle. The CDR3 runs to 15 residues. In germline, CDR1 is MNHEY, CDR2 SVGEGT. CDR3 sequence reads: CASSYRSQRNQPQHF. CDR3 sequence (DNA): TGTGCCAGCAGTTACCGGTCACAGCGAAATCAGCCCCAGCATTTT.

This clonotype was counted at least ten times. The chain is built from TRBV12-3 or TRBV12-4 and TRBJ1-1; D possibly corresponds to TRBD1 (6 bases). The length of the CDR3 is 14 residues. V was pared by 8 bases and J by 0 bases, with 13 bases between. The CDR3 DNA reads as TGTGCCAGCCACCACAGGGCTGTGAACACTGAAGCTTTCTTT. Translating gives CASHHRAVNTEAFF.

In its sample, this clonotype was seen many times. In DNA, the CDR3 is TGTGCCAGCAGCTTAGACTCAGGGATCGCCTACGAGCAGTACTTC. This translates into CASSLDSGIAYEQYF. This chain joins TRBV11-3 and TRBJ2-7, with a tentative D call TRBD1 (5 bases). The CDR3 consists of 15 residues. Deletions cut 0 bases from V and 2 bases from J, with 11 bases between. CDR1 is SGHNT, CDR2 YENEEA, per germline.

This rearrangement joins TRBV6-2 or TRBV6-3 to TRBJ2-2; no definite D call. Germline V gene data show CDR1 as MNHEY and CDR2 as SVGEGT. The CDR3 sequence is 13 residues long. Deletions cut 3 bases from V and 8 bases from J, with 10 bases between. The CDR3 reads CASSYRHGGELFF. The CDR3, as DNA: TGTGCCAGCAGTTATCGGCACGGAGGGGAGCTGTTTTTT.

This clonotype occurred many times. The chain links TRBV20-1 to TRBJ2-5, with D maybe TRBD1 (5 bases). V lost 5 bases and J 4 bases, leaving 20 bases between the germline ends. The CDR3 runs to 15 residues. Looked up from germline, CDR1 is DFQATT and CDR2 is SNEGSKA (reference sequence). In DNA form, the CDR3 reads TGCAGTGCTGCGCTCCGTCCGACAGCATCAGAGACCCAGTACTTC. Its protein is CSAALRPTASETQYF.

At least ten counts were recorded for this clonotype. The rearrangement uses TRBV4-1 and TRBJ2-7; D is tentatively TRBD1 or TRBD2 (6 bases each). In germline, CDR1 is MGHRA, CDR2 YSYEKL. Between the trimmed V and J ends, which lost 3 bases and 2 bases, there was a span of 8 bases. The CDR3 spans 13 residues. The CDR3 spells CASSHRGPYEQYF. CDR3 DNA sequence: TGCGCCAGCAGCCACCGGGGGCCCTACGAGCAGTACTTC.

The table lists this clonotype with many counts. The chain recombines TRBV7-8 with TRBJ2-7; a possible D gene is TRBD2 (6 bases). This CDR3 has 13 amino acids. The V end was cut by 5 bases, the J end by 7 bases, with 15 bases between. The germline CDR1 and CDR2 sequences are SGHVS and FQNEAQ. The CDR3 is CASSGGTVREQYF. CDR3 nucleotide sequence: TGTGCCAGCAGCGGGGGGACTGTGAGGGAGCAGTACTTC.

The table lists this clonotype with many counts. The chain employs TRBV28 and TRBJ1-1; D remains unclear. Trimming cost V 3 bases and J 1 base, with 3 bases left between them. CDR1 MDHEN and CDR2 SYDVKM come from the germline V gene. The CDR3 loop spans 12 amino acids. CDR3 protein: CASSFGNTEAFF. The CDR3 DNA sequence: TGTGCCAGCAGTTTCGGGAACACTGAAGCTTTCTTT.

This clonotype was seen only a few times. The V and J genes are TRBV2 and TRBJ1-6; D is possibly TRBD1 (5 bases). Trimming removed 5 bases at V and 0 bases at J, with 17 bases between. The length of the CDR3 is 18 residues. In germline, CDR1 is SNHLY, CDR2 FYNNEI. The CDR3 nucleotides are TGTGCCAGCAGTTTCCACCGGGACCGAGGCTCCTATAATTCACCCCTCCACTTT. Translated, it gives CASSFHRDRGSYNSPLHF.

This clonotype was seen many times. The chain carries TRBV2 and TRBJ2-7, with a tentative D call TRBD2 (7 bases). Germline CDR1 reads SNHLY; CDR2 reads FYNNEI. V dropped 8 bases and J dropped 0 bases, with 17 bases sitting between them. The CDR3 runs to 15 residues. CDR3 residues: CASGEDRTSSYEQYF. CDR3 nucleotides: TGTGCCAGCGGAGAAGACAGGACTAGCTCCTACGAGCAGTACTTC.

In its sample, this clonotype was seen a few times. This rearrangement joins TRBV27 to TRBJ2-7, with TRBD2 matching over 13 bases. In germline, CDR1 is MNHEY, CDR2 SMNVEV (reference sequence). After removal of 8 bases from V and 7 bases from J, the junction contained 8 bases not matched to a gene. CDR3 length equals 14 residues. This CDR3 reads CASRRTSGGGEQYF. DNA of the CDR3: TGTGCCAGCCGGCGGACTAGCGGGGGTGGGGAGCAGTACTTC.

Turning to this clonotype: Being one base from a much bigger clone, this may be a read error. V gene TRBV12-3 or TRBV12-4 combines with J gene TRBJ1-2; 8 bases match TRBD1. The CDR3 is made up of 13 amino acids. CDR3 nucleotides: TGTGCCAGCAGTCGGACAGGGCATAACGGCTACAGCTTC. It codes for CASSRTGHNGYSF.

This clonotype showed up many times. The CDR3 sequence: CASGGVATYEQYF. CDR3 in DNA: TGTGCCAGCGGGGGAGTGGCGACCTACGAGCAGTACTTC. The chain has TRBV7-9 and TRBJ2-7, with D possibly being TRBD1 or TRBD2 (5 bases each). The CDR3 runs 13 residues. V was trimmed by 8 bases and J by 2 bases, leaving 13 bases between them. Germline V gene lookup returns CDR1 SEHNR and CDR2 FQNEAQ (reference sequence).

The table lists this clonotype with many counts. The chain carries TRBV29-1 and TRBJ1-1; no clear D gene. Trimming pared 7 bases from V and 5 bases from J, leaving 11 bases between. The CDR3 is made up of 11 amino acids. The V gene's germline CDR1 is SQVTM and CDR2 ANQGSEA. The CDR3 region has the DNA TGCAGCGCGGACCGGAGGACTGAAGCTTTCTTT. Protein sequence: CSADRRTEAFF.

This clonotype was recorded many times. The chain has TRBV5-1 and TRBJ1-2, with D unresolved. The CDR3 loop spans 12 amino acids. Between the trimmed V and J ends, which lost 2 bases and 6 bases, there was a span of 8 bases. Germline V gene sequence: CDR1 SGHRS, CDR2 YFSETQ. The CDR3 DNA reads as TGCGCCAGCAGCTTAGACTACGATGGCTACACCTTC. It specifies CASSLDYDGYTF. Full variable domain (missing parts from reference TRBV5-1 and TRBJ1-2): KAGVTQTPRYLIKTRGQQVTLSCSPISGHRSVSWYQQTPGQGLQFLFEYFSETQRNKGNFPGRFSGRQFSNSRSEMNVSTLELGDSALYLCASSLDYDGYTFGSGTRLTVV.

In this sample, this clonotype turned up a few times. The chain links TRBV19 to TRBJ1-1; 8 bases align to TRBD1. The CDR3 spans 16 residues. Germline trimming cut 4 bases from V and 0 bases from J; bases unmatched to any gene: 7. Germline CDR1 and CDR2: LNHDA and SQIVND (reference sequence). Here the CDR3 reads CASSKGQVVMNTEAFF. In DNA form, the CDR3 reads TGTGCCAGTAGTAAGGGACAGGTTGTTATGAACACTGAAGCTTTCTTT.

Only a few counts were recorded for this clonotype. The chain links TRBV7-2 to TRBJ1-1; D is unresolved. Between the trimmed V and J ends, which lost 6 bases and 3 bases, there was a span of 14 bases. The CDR3 totals 14 residues. In germline, CDR1 is SGHTA, CDR2 FQGNSA. The CDR3 sequence: CASSPFNEYTEAFF. CDR3 nucleotides: TGTGCCAGCAGTCCTTTCAACGAGTACACTGAAGCTTTCTTT.